This T cell receptor (beta chain) derives from a study of prognosis after radiotherapy for stage I lung cancer (dated by TCRdb to the early 2020s). At the level of the whole study: Between early 2018 and 2019, over 15 patients with stage I NSCLC were enrolled in Nanjing, China. Fourteen patients had newly diagnosed primary stage I lung tumors, and five had oligometastatic NSCLC after surgical resection of the primary tumor. All patients were regarded as medically inoperable, because of comorbidities in about a dozen patients and refusal of surgery in about seven patients. The cohort was made up of 10 to 15 men and more than five women, with a median age of roughly 79 years and an age range of about 53 to 95 years. Squamous cell carcinoma histology was identified in more than 5 patients, and adenocarcinoma histology was identified in about twelve patients. SBRT was given in 3 to 5 fractions with a biologically effective dose of at least 100 Gy, using image-guided IMRT or VMAT. No patient received concurrent therapy alongside SBRT. After SBRT, distant metastases developed in about 20% of the 19 patients at a median of around seven months, while the remaining 15 patients had no significant progression. Peripheral blood TCR beta repertoires were profiled in stage I NSCLC patients before and after stereotactic body radiotherapy, and the repertoires were related to distant failure. A total of around 40 blood samples from around 20 patients were sequenced, with one sample obtained before and one obtained after SBRT for each patient.

V is cut by 8 bases and J by 4 bases, and the space between the germline ends is 7 bases. Spanning cysteine to phenylalanine, the CDR3 consists of 11 amino acids. Only CDR3 DNA is held: 33 bases, read in frame from base 1. As encoded in the germline V gene, CDR1 is SNHLY while CDR2 is FYNNEI. Two rounds of multiplex PCR were used to amplify the TCR beta CDR3 region from genomic DNA. The first PCR round used primers specific to each TRBV and TRBJ gene, with sequences filed in Chinese patent CN105087789A. The second PCR round used universal primers. The Roche High Pure PCR Template Preparation Kit was used to extract genomic DNA from the frozen PBMCs. An Illumina HiSeq 3000 was used to sequence the libraries paired-end with 151 bp reads. Regarding the original processing steps: Raw reads lacking the multiplex PCR primer sequences were removed with CutAdapt. Using PEAR, the high-quality paired reads were merged into contigs. TRB V, D and J gene segments were assigned to each contig with MiXCR by alignment to reference sequences. CDR3 sequences were clustered by base quality and sequence similarity to remove sequencing errors. Diversity was calculated as Shannon entropy divided by the natural log of the number of productive TCR sequences. One minus Shannon entropy divided by the natural log of the number of unique clonotypes was used as the definition of clonality. Using the Youden index from ROC curves, the researchers picked the repertoire-metric cut-offs for progression-free survival, and all analyses were carried out in R 3.5.3. The public reads were run again by TCRdb, first through fastp at Q25 and then through MiXCR, and only productive beta chains were kept. Every entry covers one CDR3 protein and lists the most common genes and DNA from its rows. TCRdb assigned the V and J calls; the authors' analysis was not used. This sample gives some 27,000 distinct CDR3 sequences in total; 35% to 50% of them show up just once. About 32% of the sample belongs to the ten largest clones.

Notes on this clonotype: Its antigen is unknown. No much larger clone exists at a distance of one base, and base qualities are not known.

All patients had node-negative disease on CT and PET/CT, and none had a history of other malignancies or prior chemotherapy or radiotherapy. At each of two time points, approximately 6.3 milliliters of peripheral venous blood were collected into EDTA tubes. PBMCs were isolated by Ficoll-Paque Plus density-gradient centrifugation. Samples were stored at -80°C immediately after collection until analysis. General conclusions and limits of the study: TRBV and TRBJ usage frequencies reportedly varied with metastasis status, involving two V genes at baseline and fewer than 10 V and two J genes after SBRT. Post-SBRT Shannon entropy and its change from baseline were lower in patients who developed distant metastases; baseline Shannon entropy was not associated with metastases. None of the reported P values were adjusted for multiple comparisons. The study was limited by the small cohort and short follow-up, and independent validation of the study findings is required. Unique TCR clone counts fell after SBRT (median about 9,300 before versus about 7,100 after; Wilcoxon paired P=0.011). Tumor specificity of expanded TCR clones was not determined.

The chain links TRBV2 with TRBJ2-3; the D gene is unclear. The sample in question was PBMCs, obtained before or after stereotactic body radiation therapy (not recorded which). The sequence was obtained from a donor over 45 with non-small cell lung cancer. Read as DNA, the sequence is TGTGCCAGCGTGGCGGCAGATACGCAGTATTTT. Its protein reads: CASVAADTQYF.